The source of this TCR beta chain is a study of glioma-infiltrating T cells after dendritic cell vaccination. Indicated time point: after dendritic cell vaccination, including at tumor progression/relapse. Isocitrate dehydrogenase mutation was absent in all glioblastoma patients. Amplification used 60 V beta primers and 13 J beta primers. Libraries were prepared by immunoSEQ multiplex PCR; TCRdb keeps only in-frame clonotypes and omits some of them. The sample lists 99,000 or so clones; around 80% were seen once. The origin of this receptor is a human donor with glioblastoma. Source: blood, taken after dendritic cell vaccination.

The CDR3 loop is CASSSNGEREKLFF. DNA of the CDR3: TGTGCCAGCAGCTCCAACGGGGAACGGGAAAAACTGTTTTTT. The J gene is TRBJ1-4, the V gene TRBV5-4; D gene uncertain. V lost 3 bases and J lost 8, with 14 bases in between. Germline V gives CDR1 SGHNT, CDR2 YYREEE (reference sequence). This CDR3 comprises 14 residues.